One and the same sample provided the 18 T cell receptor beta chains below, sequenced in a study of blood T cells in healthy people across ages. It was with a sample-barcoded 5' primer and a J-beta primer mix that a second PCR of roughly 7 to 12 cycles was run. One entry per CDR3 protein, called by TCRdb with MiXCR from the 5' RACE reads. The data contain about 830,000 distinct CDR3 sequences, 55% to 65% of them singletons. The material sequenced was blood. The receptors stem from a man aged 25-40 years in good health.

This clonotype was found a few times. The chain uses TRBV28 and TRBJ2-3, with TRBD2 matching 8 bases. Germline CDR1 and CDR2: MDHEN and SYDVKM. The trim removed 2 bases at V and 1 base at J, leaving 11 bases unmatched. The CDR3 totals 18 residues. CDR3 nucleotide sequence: TGTGCCAGCAGTTTAAGACTAACGGGGGGGCGCGGCACAGATACGCAGTATTTT. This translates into CASSLRLTGGRGTDTQYF.

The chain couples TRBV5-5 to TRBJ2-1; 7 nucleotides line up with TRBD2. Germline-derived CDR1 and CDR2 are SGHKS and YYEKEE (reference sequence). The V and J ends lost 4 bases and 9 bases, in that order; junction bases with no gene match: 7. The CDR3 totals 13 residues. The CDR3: CASSRSGGGEQFF. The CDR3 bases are TGTGCCAGCAGCCGGTCGGGGGGTGGTGAGCAGTTCTTC.

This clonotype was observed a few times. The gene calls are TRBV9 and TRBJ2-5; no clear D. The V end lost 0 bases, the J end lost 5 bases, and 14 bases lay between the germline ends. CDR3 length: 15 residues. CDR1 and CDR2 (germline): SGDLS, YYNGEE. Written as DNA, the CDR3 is TGTGCCAGCAGCGTAGTGGGAACGGATGGGGAGACCCAGTACTTC. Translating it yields CASSVVGTDGETQYF.

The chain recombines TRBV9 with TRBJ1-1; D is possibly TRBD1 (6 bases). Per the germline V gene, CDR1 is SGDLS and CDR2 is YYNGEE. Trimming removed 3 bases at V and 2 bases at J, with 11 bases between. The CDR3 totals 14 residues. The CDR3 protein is CASSGGQGNTEAFF. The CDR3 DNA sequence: TGTGCCAGCAGCGGGGGGCAGGGTAACACTGAAGCTTTCTTT.

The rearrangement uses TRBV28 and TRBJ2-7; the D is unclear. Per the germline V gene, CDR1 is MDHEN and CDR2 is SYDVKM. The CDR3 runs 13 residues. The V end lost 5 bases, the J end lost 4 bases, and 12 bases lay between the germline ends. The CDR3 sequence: CASSSPLIYEQYF. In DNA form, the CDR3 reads TGTGCCAGCAGTAGCCCTTTGATTTACGAGCAGTACTTC.

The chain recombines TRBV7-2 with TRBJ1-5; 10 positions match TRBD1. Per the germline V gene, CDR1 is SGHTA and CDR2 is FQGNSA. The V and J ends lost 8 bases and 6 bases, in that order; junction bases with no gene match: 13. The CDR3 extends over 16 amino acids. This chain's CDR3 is CASGETGGAGGQPQHF. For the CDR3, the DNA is TGTGCCAGCGGCGAGACAGGGGGCGCGGGTGGTCAGCCCCAGCATTTT.

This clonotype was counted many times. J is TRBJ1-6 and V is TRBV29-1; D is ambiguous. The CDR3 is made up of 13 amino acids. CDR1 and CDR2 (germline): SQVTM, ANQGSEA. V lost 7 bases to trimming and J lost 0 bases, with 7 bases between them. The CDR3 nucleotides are TGCAGCGCCCGGACCTCCTATAATTCACCCCTCCACTTT. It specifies CSARTSYNSPLHF.

The CDR3 region is CASSQEQGPSYEQYF. The CDR3 bases are TGTGCCAGCAGCCAAGAGCAGGGACCCTCCTACGAGCAGTACTTC. This chain uses TRBV4-2 with TRBJ2-7; tentatively, D is TRBD1 or TRBD2 (5 bases each). The germline CDR1 and CDR2 sequences are LGHNA and YNFKEQ. The V gene lost 0 bases and the J gene lost 0 bases, with 9 bases spanning the gap. The CDR3 totals 15 residues.

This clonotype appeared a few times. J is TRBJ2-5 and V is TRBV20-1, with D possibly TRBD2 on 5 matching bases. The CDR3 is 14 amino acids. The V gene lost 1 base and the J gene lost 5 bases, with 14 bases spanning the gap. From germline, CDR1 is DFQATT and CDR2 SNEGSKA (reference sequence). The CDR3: CSARGPGIVETQYF. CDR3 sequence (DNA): TGCAGTGCTAGAGGGCCGGGGATTGTCGAGACCCAGTACTTC.

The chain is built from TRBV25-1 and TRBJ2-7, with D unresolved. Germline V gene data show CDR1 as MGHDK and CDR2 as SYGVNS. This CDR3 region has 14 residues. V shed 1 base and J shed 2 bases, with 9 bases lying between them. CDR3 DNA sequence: TGTGCCAGCAGTGAATTTTCTACAGCCTACGAGCAGTACTTC. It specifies CASSEFSTAYEQYF.

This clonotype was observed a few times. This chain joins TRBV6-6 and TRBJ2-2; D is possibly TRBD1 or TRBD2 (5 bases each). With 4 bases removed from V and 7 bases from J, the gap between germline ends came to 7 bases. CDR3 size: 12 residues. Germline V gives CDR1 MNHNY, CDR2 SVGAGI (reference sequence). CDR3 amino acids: CASSLGVGELFF. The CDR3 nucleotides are TGTGCCAGCAGTTTGGGGGTCGGGGAGCTGTTTTTT.

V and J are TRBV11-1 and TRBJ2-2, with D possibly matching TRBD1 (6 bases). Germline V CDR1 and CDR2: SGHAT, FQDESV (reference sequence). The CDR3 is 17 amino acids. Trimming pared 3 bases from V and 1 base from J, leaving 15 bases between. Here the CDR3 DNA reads TGTGCCAGCAGCTTTGAATGGGGACACTTGAACACCGGGGAGCTGTTTTTT. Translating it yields CASSFEWGHLNTGELFF.

Here the CDR3 reads CASSYEGYPYEQYF. The CDR3 bases are TGTGCCAGCAGTTACGAGGGTTACCCCTACGAGCAGTACTTC. The rearrangement joins TRBV6-2 or TRBV6-3 to TRBJ2-7; TRBD2 might be the D (5 bases). The V gene's germline CDR1 is MNHEY and CDR2 SVGEGT. The CDR3 runs 14 residues. V lost 2 bases to trimming and J lost 2 bases, with 10 bases between them.

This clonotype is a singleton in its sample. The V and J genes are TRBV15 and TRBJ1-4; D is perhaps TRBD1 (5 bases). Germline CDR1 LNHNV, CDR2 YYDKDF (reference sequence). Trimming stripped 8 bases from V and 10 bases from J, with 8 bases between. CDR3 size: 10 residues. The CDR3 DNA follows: TGTGCCACCGGGGGTGGAAAACTGTTTTTT. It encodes CATGGGKLFF.

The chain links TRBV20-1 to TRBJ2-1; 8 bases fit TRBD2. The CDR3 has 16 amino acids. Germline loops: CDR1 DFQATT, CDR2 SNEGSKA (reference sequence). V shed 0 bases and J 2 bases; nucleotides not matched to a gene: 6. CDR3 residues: CSARDLGGGPYNEQFF. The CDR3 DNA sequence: TGCAGTGCTAGAGATCTCGGGGGGGGACCCTACAATGAGCAGTTCTTC.

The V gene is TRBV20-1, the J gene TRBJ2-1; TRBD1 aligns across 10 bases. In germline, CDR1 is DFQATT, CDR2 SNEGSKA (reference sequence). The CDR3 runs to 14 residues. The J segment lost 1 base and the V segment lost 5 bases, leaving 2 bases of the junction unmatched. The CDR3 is CSAVDRGSYNEQFF. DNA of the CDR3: TGCAGTGCTGTGGACAGGGGGTCCTACAATGAGCAGTTCTTC.

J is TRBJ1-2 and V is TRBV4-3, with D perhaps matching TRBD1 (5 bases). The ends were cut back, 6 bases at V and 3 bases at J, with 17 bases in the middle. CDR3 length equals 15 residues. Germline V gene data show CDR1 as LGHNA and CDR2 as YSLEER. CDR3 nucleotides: TGCGCCAGCAGTCGAGGCGACAGCGATCACTATGGCTACACCTTC. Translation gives CASSRGDSDHYGYTF.

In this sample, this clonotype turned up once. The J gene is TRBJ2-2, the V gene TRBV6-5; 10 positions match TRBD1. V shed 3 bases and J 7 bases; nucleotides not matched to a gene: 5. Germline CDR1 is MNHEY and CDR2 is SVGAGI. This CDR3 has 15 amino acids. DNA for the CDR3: TGTGCCAGCAGTTATGACAGGGGGCAGTACGGGGAGCTGTTTTTT. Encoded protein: CASSYDRGQYGELFF.